The 19 T cell receptor beta chains reported below all come from one sample, sequenced in a study of human T cells and chemical hapten exposure. Documented time point: healthy volunteer bleed at 6 weeks. Total RNA was isolated from unfractionated whole blood. One entry per CDR3 protein results from TCRdb running MiXCR on the RACE reads. This sample has 65,000 or so distinct CDR3 sequences, with about 5.7% found just once. The sample taken for sequencing was whole blood. The source of these receptors is a female donor in good health. Some clones in this sample may be carry-over from other donors' samples.

The CDR3 spells CSASRSGNYGYTF. As DNA, the CDR3 is TGCAGTGCTAGCAGGTCTGGAAACTATGGCTACACCTTC. The chain uses TRBV20-1 and TRBJ1-2; no reliable D call. Deletions cut 3 bases from V and 2 bases from J, with 10 bases between. Looked up from germline, CDR1 is DFQATT and CDR2 is SNEGSKA (reference sequence). The CDR3 is 13 residues long.

The chain uses TRBV6-1 and TRBJ2-3; D may be TRBD1 or TRBD2 (5 bases each). CDR1 is MNHNS and CDR2 is SASEGT in the germline V gene. This CDR3 spans 16 amino acids. V was pared by 5 bases and J by 1 base, with 16 bases between. CDR3 bases: TGTGCCAGCAGTCGCTCGAGGGGAACGGGCACAGATACGCAGTATTTT. Translating it yields CASSRSRGTGTDTQYF.

This clonotype was observed at least ten times. The chain recombines TRBV28 with TRBJ2-7; 8 bases agree with TRBD1. Germline V lookup: CDR1 MDHEN, CDR2 SYDVKM. V lost 4 bases, J lost 5 bases, and 7 bases stayed unmatched. The length of the CDR3 is 14 residues. CDR3 DNA: TGTGCCAGCAGTTCAGGACAGGGCCGCCACGAGCAGTACTTC. Translated: CASSSGQGRHEQYF.

This clonotype was picked up many times. The chain has TRBV7-9 and TRBJ1-1, with D hard to call. The germline CDR1 and CDR2 sequences are SEHNR and FQNEAQ (reference sequence). The V end was cut by 5 bases, the J end by 3 bases, with 16 bases between. CDR3 length equals 15 residues. The CDR3 DNA follows: TGTGCCAGCAGCGAGAACTGGCGCGCCGACACTGAAGCTTTCTTT. It yields the protein CASSENWRADTEAFF.

Ten or more counts support this clonotype. The chain links TRBV4-1 to TRBJ1-1; a weak D match, TRBD1 (5 bases). Germline V gene sequence: CDR1 MGHRA, CDR2 YSYEKL. CDR3 length equals 16 residues. Trimming pared 0 bases from V and 1 base from J, leaving 12 bases between. In nucleotides, the CDR3 is TGCGCCAGCAGCCAAGAACTACAGGCTACGAACACTGAAGCTTTCTTT. It encodes CASSQELQATNTEAFF.

This clonotype was counted ten times or more. The J gene is TRBJ2-7, the V gene TRBV7-6; no reliable D call. Germline lookup yields CDR1 SGHVS and CDR2 FNYEAQ. The V end lost 1 base, the J end lost 3 bases, and 10 bases lay between the germline ends. The CDR3 contains 14 residues. The CDR3: CASSLEGPGYEQYF. The CDR3 coding sequence is TGTGCCAGCAGCTTAGAAGGGCCAGGCTACGAGCAGTACTTC.

This clonotype came up many times. The V gene is TRBV7-8, the J gene TRBJ2-2, with 9 bases matching TRBD1. The V gene's germline CDR1 is SGHVS and CDR2 FQNEAQ. The CDR3 length is 17 residues. V was pared by 6 bases and J by 6 bases, with 14 bases of the junction left unmatched. In DNA, the CDR3 is TGTGCCAGCAGAGTACAGGGGGCGCGCGCGGGAGCCGGGGAGCTGTTTTTT. Residues: CASRVQGARAGAGELFF.

This clonotype was counted between two and nine times. The J gene is TRBJ1-5, the V gene TRBV6-1; TRBD1 might be the D (5 bases). The germline gives CDR1 MNHNS, CDR2 SASEGT. Trimming removed 1 base at V and 1 base at J, with 5 bases between. The CDR3 has 14 amino acids. The CDR3 coding sequence is TGTGCCAGCAGTGAAGGGGACAGCAATCAGCCCCAGCATTTT. Its translation: CASSEGDSNQPQHF.

This clonotype was counted a few times. The chain is built from TRBV15 and TRBJ1-4; D not certain. The germline gives CDR1 LNHNV, CDR2 YYDKDF (reference sequence). This CDR3 has 12 residues. Trimming left V 0 bases short and J 8 bases short, with 4 bases between. The CDR3 loop reads CATSRDLEKLFF. The CDR3 nucleotides read TGTGCCACCAGCAGAGACTTAGAAAAACTGTTTTTT.

The chain combines TRBV5-1 with TRBJ2-7, with 7 nucleotides matching TRBD1. J was trimmed by 5 bases and V by 1 base; bases with no gene match: 6. Looked up from germline, CDR1 is SGHRS and CDR2 is YFSETQ. The length of the CDR3 is 14 residues. CDR3 DNA sequence: TGCGCCAGCAGCTTGAGGGGGCCAGGCGACGAGCAGTACTTC. This encodes CASSLRGPGDEQYF.

There are many counts of this clonotype. The chain couples TRBV27 to TRBJ2-1; 7 bases are shared with TRBD2. Unmatched junction bases numbered 7, after V lost 2 bases and J lost 6 bases. This CDR3 has 15 residues. The germline gives CDR1 MNHEY, CDR2 SMNVEV (reference sequence). CDR3 DNA sequence: TGTGCCAGCAGTTTACAGACTAGCACCCCCAATGAGCAGTTCTTC. Translating it yields CASSLQTSTPNEQFF.

The table lists this clonotype with many counts. This rearrangement joins TRBV27 to TRBJ2-5; D unclear. Germline CDR1 reads MNHEY; CDR2 reads SMNVEV (reference sequence). This CDR3 has 12 amino acids. Trimming removed 5 bases at V and 4 bases at J, with 8 bases between. In nucleotides, the CDR3 is TGTGCCAGCAGTCCTAGGCCAGAGACCCAGTACTTC. This sequence encodes CASSPRPETQYF.

This clonotype was counted a few times. The J gene is TRBJ2-5, the V gene TRBV12-3 or TRBV12-4; either TRBD1 or TRBD2 may supply D (5 bases each). The CDR3 is made up of 14 amino acids. V lost 8 bases and J 2 bases, leaving 15 bases between the germline ends. CDR3 DNA: TGTGCCAGCGGGCCTTCCGGGACGCAAGAGACCCAGTACTTC. Protein product: CASGPSGTQETQYF.

This clonotype was observed a handful of times. The chain couples TRBV3-1 to TRBJ2-7; 8 nucleotides agree with TRBD2. From germline, CDR1 is LGHDT and CDR2 YNNKEL (reference sequence). CDR3 size: 14 residues. The V and J ends lost 1 base and 9 bases, in that order; junction bases with no gene match: 8. CDR3 residues: CASSQGAGAVGQYF. The CDR3 coding sequence is TGTGCCAGCAGCCAAGGAGCGGGAGCGGTGGGGCAGTACTTC.

In this sample, this clonotype turned up many times. The rearrangement uses TRBV14 and TRBJ2-2; D call uncertain. The CDR3 loop spans 17 amino acids. CDR1 SGHDN and CDR2 FVKESK come from the germline V gene. Trimming left V 0 bases short and J 2 bases short, with 13 bases between. The CDR3 nucleotides are TGTGCCAGCAGCCAAGAAAAAAGGGTTCTTAACACCGGGGAGCTGTTTTTT. This gives the protein CASSQEKRVLNTGELFF. Together with reference TRBV14 and TRBJ2-2, the CDR3 gives the full variable domain: EAGVTQFPSHSVIEKGQTVTLRCDPISGHDNLYWYRRVMGKEIKFLLHFVKESKQDESGMPNNRFLAERTGGTYSTLKVQPAELEDSGVYFCASSQEKRVLNTGELFFGEGSRLTVL.

J is TRBJ2-5 and V is TRBV7-9; D is unclear. V lost 1 base, J lost 7 bases, and 4 bases lay in between. The germline CDR1 and CDR2 sequences are SEHNR and FQNEAQ (reference sequence). The CDR3 extends over 11 amino acids. The CDR3 DNA reads as TGTGCCAGCAGCTTAGACTGGACCCAGTACTTC. Residues: CASSLDWTQYF.

In this sample, this clonotype turned up many times. The chain recombines TRBV28 with TRBJ2-7, with D possibly TRBD1 on 6 matching bases. V dropped 2 bases and J dropped 4 bases, with 12 bases sitting between them. The V gene's germline CDR1 is MDHEN and CDR2 SYDVKM. This CDR3 has 14 residues. The CDR3 DNA sequence: TGTGCCAGCAGTTTAGCCCAGGGGCCGTACGAGCAGTACTTC. Amino acid sequence: CASSLAQGPYEQYF. Full variable domain (missing parts from reference TRBV28 and TRBJ2-7): DVKVTQSSRYLVKRTGEKVFLECVQDMDHENMFWYRQDPGLGLRLIYFSYDVKMKEKGDIPEGYSVSREKKERFSLILESASTNQTSMYLCASSLAQGPYEQYFGPGTRLTVT.

The table lists this clonotype with a few counts. This chain uses TRBV11-2 with TRBJ1-1; D possibly corresponds to TRBD1 (5 bases). There are 13 residues in the CDR3. In germline, CDR1 is SGHAT, CDR2 FQNNGV. Trimming pared 4 bases from V and 5 bases from J, leaving 11 bases between. For the CDR3, the DNA is TGTGCCAGCAGCTGGGGCCCGACTACTGAAGCTTTCTTT. Translating gives CASSWGPTTEAFF. Using reference TRBV11-2 and TRBJ1-1 for the parts outside the CDR3, the full variable domain is EAGVAQSPRYKIIEKRQSVAFWCNPISGHATLYWYQQILGQGPKLLIQFQNNGVVDDSQLPKDRFSAERLKGVDSTLKIQPAKLEDSAVYLCASSWGPTTEAFFGQGTRLTVV.

There are many counts of this clonotype. This rearrangement joins TRBV6-5 to TRBJ1-1; TRBD1 might be the D (6 bases). The CDR3 loop spans 13 amino acids. V was cut by 8 bases and J by 5 bases, with 15 bases left in between. Germline V gene sequence: CDR1 MNHEY, CDR2 SVGAGI. CDR3 sequence: CASFEGGTTEAFF. The CDR3 DNA reads as TGTGCCAGCTTTGAGGGGGGAACGACTGAAGCTTTCTTT.